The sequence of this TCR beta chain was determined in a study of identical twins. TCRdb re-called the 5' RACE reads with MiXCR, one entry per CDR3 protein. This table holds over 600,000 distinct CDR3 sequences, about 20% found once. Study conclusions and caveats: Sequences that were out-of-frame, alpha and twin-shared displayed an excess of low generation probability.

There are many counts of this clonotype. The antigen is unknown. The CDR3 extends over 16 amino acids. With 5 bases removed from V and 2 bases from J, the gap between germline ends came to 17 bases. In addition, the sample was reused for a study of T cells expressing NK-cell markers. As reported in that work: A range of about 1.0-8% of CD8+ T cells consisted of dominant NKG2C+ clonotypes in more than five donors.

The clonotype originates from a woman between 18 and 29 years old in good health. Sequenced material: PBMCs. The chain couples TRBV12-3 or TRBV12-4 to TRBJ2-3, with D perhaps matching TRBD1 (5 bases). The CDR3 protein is CASSAWGQPNTDTQYF. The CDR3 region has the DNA TGTGCCAGCAGTGCCTGGGGCCAACCAAACACAGATACGCAGTATTTT.